The clone carrying this TCR beta chain was recorded at least ten times. TCRdb processed the RT-PCR reads anew with MiXCR; each CDR3 protein has one entry. The sample contains about 700,000 distinct CDR3 sequences, more than 13% of which appear only once. V lost 9 bases and J 4 bases, leaving 10 bases between the germline ends. CDR1 and CDR2 from the germline V gene are MNHEY and SMNVEV (reference sequence). The CDR3 is 12 amino acids. The V call is TRBV27, the J call TRBJ1-5; weak D call: TRBD1 (5 bases). The receptor was isolated from a female donor in good health, serving as a healthy control. The sample was memory CD4+ T cells from blood. CDR3 loop: CASRQGNQPQHF. The CDR3 DNA reads as TGTGCCAGTAGGCAGGGTAATCAGCCCCAGCATTTT.